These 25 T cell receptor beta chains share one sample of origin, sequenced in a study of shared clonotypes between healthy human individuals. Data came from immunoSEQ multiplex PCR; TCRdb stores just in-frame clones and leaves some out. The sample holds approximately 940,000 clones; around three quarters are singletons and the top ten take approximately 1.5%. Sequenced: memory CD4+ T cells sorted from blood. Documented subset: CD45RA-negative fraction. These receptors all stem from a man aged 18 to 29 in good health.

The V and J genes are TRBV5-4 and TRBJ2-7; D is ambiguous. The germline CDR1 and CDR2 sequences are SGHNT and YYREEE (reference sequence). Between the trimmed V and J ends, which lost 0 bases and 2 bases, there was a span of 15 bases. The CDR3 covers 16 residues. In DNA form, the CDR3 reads TGTGCCAGCAGCTTGGCCGGGCACAGCCCGGCCTACGAGCAGTACTTC. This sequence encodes CASSLAGHSPAYEQYF.

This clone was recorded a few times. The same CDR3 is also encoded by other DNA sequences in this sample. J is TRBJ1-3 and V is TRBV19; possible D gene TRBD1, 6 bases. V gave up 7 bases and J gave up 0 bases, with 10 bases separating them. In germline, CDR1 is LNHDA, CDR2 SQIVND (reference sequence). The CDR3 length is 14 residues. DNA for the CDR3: TGTGCCAGTACCCCGGACAGCTCTGGAAACACCATATATTTT. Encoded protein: CASTPDSSGNTIYF.

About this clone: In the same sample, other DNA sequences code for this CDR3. CDR3 DNA sequence: TGTGCCAGCGGACAGGGAGGTGAAAAACTGTTTTTT. This codes for CASGQGGEKLFF. V is TRBV6-5 and J is TRBJ1-4; 8 nucleotides agree with TRBD1. The V and J ends lost 8 bases and 7 bases, in that order; junction bases with no gene match: 3. The CDR3 has 12 residues. The germline V gene has CDR1 MNHEY and CDR2 SVGAGI.

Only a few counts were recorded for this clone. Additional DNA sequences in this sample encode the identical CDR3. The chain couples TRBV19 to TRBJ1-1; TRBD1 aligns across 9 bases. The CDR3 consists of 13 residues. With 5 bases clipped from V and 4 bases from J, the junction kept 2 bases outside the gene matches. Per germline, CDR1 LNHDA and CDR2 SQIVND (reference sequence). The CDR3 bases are TGTGCCAGTAGTTCGGACAGGGGCACTGAAGCTTTCTTT. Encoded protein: CASSSDRGTEAFF.

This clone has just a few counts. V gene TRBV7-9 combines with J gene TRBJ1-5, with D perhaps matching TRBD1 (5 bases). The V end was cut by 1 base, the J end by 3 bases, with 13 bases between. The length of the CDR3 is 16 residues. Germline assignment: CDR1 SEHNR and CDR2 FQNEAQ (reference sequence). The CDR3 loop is CASSLGAGLFNQPQHF. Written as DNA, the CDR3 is TGTGCCAGCAGCTTAGGGGCAGGGTTATTCAATCAGCCCCAGCATTTT.

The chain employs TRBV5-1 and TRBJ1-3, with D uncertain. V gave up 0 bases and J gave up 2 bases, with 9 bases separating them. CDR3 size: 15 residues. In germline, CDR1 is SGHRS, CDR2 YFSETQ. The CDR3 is CASSLEAAPGNTIYF. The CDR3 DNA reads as TGCGCCAGCAGCTTGGAGGCTGCCCCTGGAAACACCATATATTTT.

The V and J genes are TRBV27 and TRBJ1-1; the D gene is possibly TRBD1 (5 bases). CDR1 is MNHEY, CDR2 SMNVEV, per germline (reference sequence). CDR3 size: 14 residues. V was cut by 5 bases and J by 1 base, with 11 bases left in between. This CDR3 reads CASSTSTANTEAFF. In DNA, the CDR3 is TGTGCCAGCAGTACATCGACAGCGAACACTGAAGCTTTCTTT.

The CDR3 DNA is TGCGCCAGCAGCCAAGATCAATCCCAGCGAAACACCATATATTTT. This gives the protein CASSQDQSQRNTIYF. The gene calls are TRBV4-3 and TRBJ1-3; the D is unclear. Germline V gene lookup returns CDR1 LGHNA and CDR2 YSLEER. V shed 0 bases and J shed 5 bases, with 11 bases lying between them. The CDR3 spans 15 residues.

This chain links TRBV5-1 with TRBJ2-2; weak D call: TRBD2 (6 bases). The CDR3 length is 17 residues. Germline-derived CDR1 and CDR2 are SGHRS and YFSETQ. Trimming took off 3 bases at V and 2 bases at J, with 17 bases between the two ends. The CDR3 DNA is TGCGCCAGCAGCTCCTTGGCCTGGACTACCAACACCGGGGAGCTGTTTTTT. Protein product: CASSSLAWTTNTGELFF.

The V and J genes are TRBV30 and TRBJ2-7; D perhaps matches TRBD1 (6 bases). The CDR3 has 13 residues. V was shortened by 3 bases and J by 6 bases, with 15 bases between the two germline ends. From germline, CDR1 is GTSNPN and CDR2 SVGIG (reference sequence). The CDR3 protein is CAWRGDMSPEQYF. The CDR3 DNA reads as TGTGCCTGGAGGGGGGACATGAGCCCCGAGCAGTACTTC. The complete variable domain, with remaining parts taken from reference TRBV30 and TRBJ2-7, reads SQTIHQWPATLVQPVGSPLSLECTVEGTSNPNLYWYRQAAGRGLQLLFYSVGIGQISSEVPQNLSASRPQDRQFILSSKKLLLSDSGFYLCAWRGDMSPEQYFGPGTRLTVT.

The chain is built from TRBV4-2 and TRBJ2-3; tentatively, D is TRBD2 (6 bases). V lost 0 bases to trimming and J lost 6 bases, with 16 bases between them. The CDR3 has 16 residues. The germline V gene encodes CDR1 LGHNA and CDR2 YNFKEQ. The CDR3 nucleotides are TGTGCCAGCAGCCAAGATTACGGGGGAAAGGCGGATACGCAGTATTTT. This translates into CASSQDYGGKADTQYF.

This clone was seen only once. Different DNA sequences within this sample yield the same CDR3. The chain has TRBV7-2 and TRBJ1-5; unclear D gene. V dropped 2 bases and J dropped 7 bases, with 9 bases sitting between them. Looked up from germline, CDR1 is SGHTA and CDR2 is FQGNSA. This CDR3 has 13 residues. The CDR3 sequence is CASSLRDGQPQHF. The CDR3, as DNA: TGTGCCAGCAGCTTACGAGATGGGCAGCCCCAGCATTTT.

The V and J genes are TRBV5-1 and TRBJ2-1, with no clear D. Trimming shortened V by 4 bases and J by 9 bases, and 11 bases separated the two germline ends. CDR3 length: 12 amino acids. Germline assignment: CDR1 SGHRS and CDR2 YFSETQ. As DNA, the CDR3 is TGCGCCAGCAGCGTTGCGTGGGGTGAGCAGTTCTTC. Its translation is CASSVAWGEQFF.

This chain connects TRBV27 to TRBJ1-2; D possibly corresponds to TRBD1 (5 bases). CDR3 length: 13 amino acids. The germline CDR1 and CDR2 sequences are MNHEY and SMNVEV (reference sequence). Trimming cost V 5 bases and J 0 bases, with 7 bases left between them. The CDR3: CASSKQANYGYTF. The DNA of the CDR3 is TGTGCCAGCAGTAAACAGGCTAACTATGGCTACACCTTC.

The CDR3 DNA is TGTGCCAGCAGTGACCCGGGCGGGACAGATACGCAGTATTTT. Translated: CASSDPGGTDTQYF. V usage is TRBV2 and J usage is TRBJ2-3; D possibly corresponds to TRBD2 (5 bases). Germline CDR1 reads SNHLY; CDR2 reads FYNNEI. CDR3 length equals 14 residues. V was trimmed by 3 bases and J by 3 bases, leaving 10 bases between them. Together with reference TRBV2 and TRBJ2-3, the CDR3 gives the full variable domain: EPEVTQTPSHQVTQMGQEVILRCVPISNHLYFYWYRQILGQKVEFLVSFYNNEISEKSEIFDDQFSVERPDGSNFTLKIRSTKLEDSAMYFCASSDPGGTDTQYFGPGTRLTVL.

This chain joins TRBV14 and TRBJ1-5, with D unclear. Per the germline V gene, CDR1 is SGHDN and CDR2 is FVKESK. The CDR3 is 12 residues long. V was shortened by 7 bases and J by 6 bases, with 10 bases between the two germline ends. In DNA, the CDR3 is TGTGCCAGCACCCCCGTTGGTCAGCCCCAGCATTTT. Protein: CASTPVGQPQHF.

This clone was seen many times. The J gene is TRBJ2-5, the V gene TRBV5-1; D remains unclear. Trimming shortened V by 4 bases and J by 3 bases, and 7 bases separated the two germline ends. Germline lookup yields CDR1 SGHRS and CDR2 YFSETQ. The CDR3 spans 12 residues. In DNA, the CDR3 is TGCGCCAGCAGCGTGATAAAAGAGACCCAGTACTTC. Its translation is CASSVIKETQYF.

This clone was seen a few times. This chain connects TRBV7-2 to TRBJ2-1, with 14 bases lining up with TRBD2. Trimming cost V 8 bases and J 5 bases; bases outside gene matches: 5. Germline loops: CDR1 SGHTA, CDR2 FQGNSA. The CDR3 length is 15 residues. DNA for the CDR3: TGTGCCAGCGGGGGACTAGCGGGAGTTAACAATGAGCAGTTCTTC. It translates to CASGGLAGVNNEQFF. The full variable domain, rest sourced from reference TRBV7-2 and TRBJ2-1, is GAGVSQSPSNKVTEKGKDVELRCDPISGHTALYWYRQSLGQGLEFLIYFQGNSAPDKSGLPSDRFSAERTGGSVSTLTIQRTQQEDSAVYLCASGGLAGVNNEQFFGPGTRLTVL.

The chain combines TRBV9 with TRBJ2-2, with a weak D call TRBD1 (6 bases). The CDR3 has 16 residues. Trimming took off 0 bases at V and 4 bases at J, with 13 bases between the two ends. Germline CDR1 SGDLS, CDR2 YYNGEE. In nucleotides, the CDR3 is TGTGCCAGCAGCGTAGGAGGGGGATCGAGCACCGGGGAGCTGTTTTTT. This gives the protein CASSVGGGSSTGELFF.

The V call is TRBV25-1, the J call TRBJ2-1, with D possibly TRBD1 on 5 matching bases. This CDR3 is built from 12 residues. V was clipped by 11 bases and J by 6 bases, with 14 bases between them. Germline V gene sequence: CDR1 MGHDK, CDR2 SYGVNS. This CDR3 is CASLWGGNEQFF. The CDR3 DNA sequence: TGTGCCTCCCTATGGGGCGGCAATGAGCAGTTCTTC.

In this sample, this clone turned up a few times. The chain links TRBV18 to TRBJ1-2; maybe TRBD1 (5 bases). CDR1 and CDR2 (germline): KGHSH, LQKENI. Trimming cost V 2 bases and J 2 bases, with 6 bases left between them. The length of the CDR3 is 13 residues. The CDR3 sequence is CASSPKGNYGYTF. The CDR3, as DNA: TGTGCCAGCTCACCAAAGGGGAACTATGGCTACACCTTC.

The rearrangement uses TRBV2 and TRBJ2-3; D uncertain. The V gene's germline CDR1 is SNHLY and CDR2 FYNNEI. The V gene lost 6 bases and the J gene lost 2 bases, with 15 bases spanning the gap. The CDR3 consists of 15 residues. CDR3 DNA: TGTGCCAGCAGGCTACAAAGACTTAACACAGATACGCAGTATTTT. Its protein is CASRLQRLNTDTQYF.

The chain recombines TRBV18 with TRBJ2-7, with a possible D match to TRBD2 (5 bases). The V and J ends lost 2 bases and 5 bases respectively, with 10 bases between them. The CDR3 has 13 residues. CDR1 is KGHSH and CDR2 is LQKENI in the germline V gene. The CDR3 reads CASSPLAGDEQYF. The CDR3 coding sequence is TGTGCCAGCTCACCATTGGCCGGGGACGAGCAGTACTTC.

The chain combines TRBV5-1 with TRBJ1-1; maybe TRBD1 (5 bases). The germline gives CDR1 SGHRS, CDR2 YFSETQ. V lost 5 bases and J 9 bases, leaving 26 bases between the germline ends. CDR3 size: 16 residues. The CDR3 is CASSLFVTRAGGQAFF. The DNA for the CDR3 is TGCGCCAGCAGTCTCTTCGTGACCAGGGCGGGAGGTCAAGCTTTCTTT.

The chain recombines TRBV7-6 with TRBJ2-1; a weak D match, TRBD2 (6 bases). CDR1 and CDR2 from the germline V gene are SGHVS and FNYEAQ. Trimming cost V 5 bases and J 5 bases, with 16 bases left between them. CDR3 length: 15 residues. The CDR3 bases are TGTGCCAGCAGCCCGACGTCTAGCGCCAACAATGAGCAGTTCTTC. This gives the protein CASSPTSSANNEQFF.